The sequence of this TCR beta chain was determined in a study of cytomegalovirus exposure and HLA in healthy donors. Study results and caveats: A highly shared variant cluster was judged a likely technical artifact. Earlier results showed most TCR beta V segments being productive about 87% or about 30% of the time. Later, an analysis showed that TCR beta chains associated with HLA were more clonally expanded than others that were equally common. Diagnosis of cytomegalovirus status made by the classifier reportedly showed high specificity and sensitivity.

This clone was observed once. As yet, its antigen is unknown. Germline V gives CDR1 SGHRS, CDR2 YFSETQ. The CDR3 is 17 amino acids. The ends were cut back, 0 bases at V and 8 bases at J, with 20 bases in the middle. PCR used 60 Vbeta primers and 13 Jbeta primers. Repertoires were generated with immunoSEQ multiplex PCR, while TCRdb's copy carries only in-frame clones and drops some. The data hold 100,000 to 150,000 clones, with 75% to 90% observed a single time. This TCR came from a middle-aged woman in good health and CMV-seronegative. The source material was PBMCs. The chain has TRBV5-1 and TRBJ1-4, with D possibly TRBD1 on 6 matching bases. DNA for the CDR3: TGCGCCAGCAGCTTGGGCTGGACAGACCCGTCGGGGGAAAAACTGTTTTTT. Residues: CASSLGWTDPSGEKLFF.